These 26 T cell receptor beta chains originate from one sample sequenced in a study of blood T cells in healthy people across ages. A second PCR of 7 to 11 cycles used a sample-barcoded 5' primer and a J-beta primer mix. MiXCR, run by TCRdb on the 5' RACE reads, gives a single entry per CDR3 protein. Of fewer than 1.5 million distinct CDR3 sequences in the sample, 35% to 45% were seen once. Material for sequencing was blood. All receptors come from a woman between 18 and 30 years old in good health.

This chain uses TRBV4-2 with TRBJ1-2; D is possibly TRBD1 (5 bases). This CDR3 spans 15 amino acids. The germline V gene encodes CDR1 LGHNA and CDR2 YNFKEQ. Trimming left V 3 bases short and J 3 bases short, with 14 bases between. CDR3 sequence reads: CASSHDSNDYYGYTF. In nucleotides, the CDR3 is TGTGCCAGCAGCCACGACAGCAACGACTACTATGGCTACACCTTC.

This clonotype was seen more than once but under ten times. The V gene is TRBV5-1, the J gene TRBJ1-2, with D possibly TRBD1 on 6 matching bases. This CDR3 has 14 amino acids. Trimming pared 5 bases from V and 3 bases from J, leaving 14 bases between. Germline V gene sequence: CDR1 SGHRS, CDR2 YFSETQ. The CDR3 coding sequence is TGCGCCAGCAGGTCGGACAGTTTGGACTATGGCTACACCTTC. Translating gives CASRSDSLDYGYTF.

This chain connects TRBV18 to TRBJ2-1, with 8 bases that match TRBD1. This CDR3 has 16 amino acids. With 4 bases clipped from V and 3 bases from J, the junction kept 8 bases outside the gene matches. Germline V gene data show CDR1 as KGHSH and CDR2 as LQKENI. In DNA form, the CDR3 reads TGTGCCAGCTCACAAAACACGGGACAGGTCTACAATGAGCAGTTCTTC. It yields the protein CASSQNTGQVYNEQFF.

The rearrangement uses TRBV3-1 and TRBJ2-7; D remains unclear. Germline values: CDR1 LGHDT, CDR2 YNNKEL (reference sequence). Trimming took 3 bases from V and 6 from J, leaving 6 bases between them. This CDR3 comprises 11 residues. The CDR3 DNA follows: TGTGCCAGCAGCCATGAGGCCGAGCAGTACTTC. Its translation is CASSHEAEQYF.

Worth noting for this clonotype: Germline is not matched at one junction end, which may reflect a read error. The chain employs TRBV5-6 and TRBJ1-6; 7 bases map to TRBD1. Germline loops: CDR1 SGHDT, CDR2 YYEEEE. There are 14 residues in the CDR3. The CDR3 here is CASSLGQGAMPPHF. The CDR3 nucleotides read TGTGCCAGCAGCTTGGGACAGGGAGCCATGCCCCCCCACTTT.

This chain connects TRBV29-1 to TRBJ2-1; no clear D gene. This CDR3 has 15 amino acids. Germline CDR1 is SQVTM and CDR2 is ANQGSEA. V gave up 7 bases and J gave up 7 bases, with 23 bases separating them. The CDR3 nucleotides are TGCAGCGCCCTGGGGTTCGAGCTTCAGGTGAATGAGCAGTTCTTC. Amino acid sequence: CSALGFELQVNEQFF.

The rearrangement uses TRBV29-1 and TRBJ1-2; 8 nucleotides align to TRBD1. This CDR3 has 12 residues. V trimming: 6 bases; J trimming: 7 bases; junction bases outside the gene matches: 7. The germline V gene has CDR1 SQVTM and CDR2 ANQGSEA. CDR3 sequence: CSVQDREPGYTF. The DNA of the CDR3 is TGCAGCGTCCAGGACAGGGAACCTGGCTACACCTTC. The full variable domain, in which reference TRBV29-1 and TRBJ1-2 provide the parts outside the CDR3, is SAVISQKPSRDICQRGTSLTIQCQVDSQVTMMFWYRQQPGQSLTLIATANQGSEATYESGFVIDKFPISRPNLTFSTLTVSNMSPEDSSIYLCSVQDREPGYTFGSGTRLTVV.

This clonotype was picked up a small number of times. The chain couples TRBV29-1 to TRBJ1-2; the match to TRBD1 covers 8 bases. Per the germline V gene, CDR1 is SQVTM and CDR2 is ANQGSEA. After removal of 3 bases from V and 5 bases from J, the junction contained 5 bases not matched to a gene. This CDR3 is 13 amino acids long. CDR3 coding DNA: TGCAGCGTTGAGCCCGGGACAGGATATGGCTACACCTTC. Its translation is CSVEPGTGYGYTF.

The V and J genes are TRBV29-1 and TRBJ2-7, with D possibly matching TRBD2 (5 bases). The CDR3 spans 13 residues. The V and J ends lost 1 base and 2 bases respectively, with 9 bases between them. Germline V gene data show CDR1 as SQVTM and CDR2 as ANQGSEA. The CDR3, as DNA: TGCAGCGTTGAAGCCCGGGAAGCCTACGAGCAGTACTTC. This codes for CSVEAREAYEQYF.

The sample holds a few counts of this clonotype. This chain links TRBV11-2 with TRBJ2-1; D not resolved. This CDR3 contains 15 residues. Trimming removed 6 bases at V and 6 bases at J, with 18 bases between. Germline CDR1 is SGHAT and CDR2 is FQNNGV. CDR3 bases: TGTGCCAGCAGTTATAACGGCCCCCCGGGCAATGAGCAGTTCTTC. Translated: CASSYNGPPGNEQFF. Supplemented by reference TRBV11-2 and TRBJ2-1, the full variable domain reads EAGVAQSPRYKIIEKRQSVAFWCNPISGHATLYWYQQILGQGPKLLIQFQNNGVVDDSQLPKDRFSAERLKGVDSTLKIQPAKLEDSAVYLCASSYNGPPGNEQFFGPGTRLTVL.

The chain has TRBV12-3 or TRBV12-4 and TRBJ1-4, with TRBD1 matching over 10 bases. V trimming: 6 bases; J trimming: 5 bases; junction bases outside the gene matches: 6. CDR3 length: 15 residues. The DNA for the CDR3 is TGTGCCAGCAGGACAGGGGGCGCTGGCAATGAAAAACTGTTTTTT. Translation: CASRTGGAGNEKLFF.

This clonotype was picked up one time. The chain combines TRBV30 with TRBJ2-1; 16 bases match TRBD2. The end of the DNA fits TRBJ2-7 better, so the J call may be wrong. This CDR3 is built from 18 residues. CDR1 is GTSNPN and CDR2 is SVGIG in the germline V gene (reference sequence). CDR3 DNA: TGTGCCTGGAGGTCCGGGACTAGCGGGAGGGCTTATTACAATGAGCAGTACTTC. Residues: CAWRSGTSGRAYYNEQYF.

Ten or more counts support this clonotype. In DNA, the CDR3 is TGTGCCAGCAGTCTAAGACAAGGACCCTACGAGCAGTACTTC. Translating it yields CASSLRQGPYEQYF. The chain joins TRBV7-9 to TRBJ2-7; D is unclear. Germline CDR1 reads SEHNR; CDR2 reads FQNEAQ (reference sequence). This CDR3 is 14 amino acids long. Trimming removed 6 bases from V and 2 bases from J, with 14 bases in between.

The V gene is TRBV7-2, the J gene TRBJ2-1, with D perhaps TRBD1 or TRBD2 (6 bases each). Trimming shortened V by 5 bases and J by 6 bases, and 14 bases separated the two germline ends. Per germline, CDR1 SGHTA and CDR2 FQGNSA. There are 14 residues in the CDR3. The CDR3 reads CASSRGQGINEQFF. The DNA of the CDR3 is TGTGCCAGCAGCCGGGGGCAGGGGATCAATGAGCAGTTCTTC.

The chain has TRBV20-1 and TRBJ2-3, with 12 nucleotides matching TRBD2. CDR3 length: 15 residues. CDR1 and CDR2 (germline): DFQATT, SNEGSKA (reference sequence). Trimming removed 6 bases from V and 4 bases from J; junction bases left unmatched: 8. This CDR3 reads CSASGLAGSSDTQYF. The CDR3 DNA follows: TGCAGTGCCTCAGGACTAGCGGGGTCCTCAGATACGCAGTATTTT.

The sample holds a few counts of this clonotype. The chain couples TRBV3-1 to TRBJ1-2; unclear D gene. Germline lookup yields CDR1 LGHDT and CDR2 YNNKEL (reference sequence). The CDR3 loop spans 15 amino acids. Trimming cost V 2 bases and J 0 bases, with 10 bases left between them. The chain's CDR3 is CASSQTPTANYGYTF. The CDR3 DNA reads as TGTGCCAGCAGCCAAACCCCGACCGCTAACTATGGCTACACCTTC.

This clonotype came up a few times. The chain links TRBV20-1 to TRBJ2-1, with TRBD2 identical over 11 bases. The DNA end is a closer match to TRBJ2-7, so the J assignment may be wrong. This CDR3 contains 16 residues. Germline CDR1 is DFQATT and CDR2 is SNEGSKA (reference sequence). This CDR3 is CSARQTTSGTYNEQYF. In DNA, the CDR3 is TGCAGTGCTAGACAAACGACTAGCGGGACATACAATGAGCAGTACTTC.

This clonotype was counted many times. This chain links TRBV3-1 with TRBJ1-2; D is undetermined. Germline values: CDR1 LGHDT, CDR2 YNNKEL (reference sequence). V dropped 0 bases and J dropped 7 bases, with 9 bases sitting between them. CDR3 length: 13 residues. CDR3 in amino acids: CASSQDVVSGYTF. CDR3 nucleotides: TGTGCCAGCAGCCAAGATGTGGTTTCTGGCTACACCTTC.

This clonotype came up many times. V is TRBV12-3 or TRBV12-4 and J is TRBJ2-7; TRBD2 might be the D (6 bases). This CDR3 spans 14 amino acids. The V and J ends lost 6 bases and 3 bases respectively, with 15 bases between them. The CDR3 DNA reads TGTGCCAGCAGGTCCTCGGGACTCCACTACGAGCAGTACTTC. This encodes CASRSSGLHYEQYF.

The chain uses TRBV6-6 and TRBJ2-3, with a weak D call TRBD2 (8 bases). The V gene lost 2 bases and the J gene lost 4 bases, with 16 bases spanning the gap. Germline V gives CDR1 MNHNY, CDR2 SVGAGI (reference sequence). The CDR3 extends over 16 amino acids. The CDR3 nucleotides are TGTGCCAGCAGTTACCCCTCGGGAGGGGGCGCAGATACGCAGTATTTT. Protein product: CASSYPSGGGADTQYF.

The J gene is TRBJ2-3, the V gene TRBV20-1, with 10 bases that match TRBD2. The germline V gene encodes CDR1 DFQATT and CDR2 SNEGSKA (reference sequence). This CDR3 comprises 17 residues. The trim removed 7 bases at V and 1 base at J, leaving 14 bases unmatched. CDR3: CSGTLAGGPWRTDTQYF. The CDR3 coding sequence is TGCAGTGGAACCTTAGCGGGGGGTCCCTGGCGCACAGATACGCAGTATTTT.

This clonotype was seen a handful of times. The rearrangement joins TRBV14 to TRBJ1-1, with no clear D. The V and J ends lost 4 bases and 6 bases respectively, with 12 bases between them. There are 13 residues in the CDR3. Germline CDR1 reads SGHDN; CDR2 reads FVKESK. The CDR3 bases are TGTGCCAGCAGCCCCGGTCCGGGCGCTGAAGCTTTCTTT. Translation gives CASSPGPGAEAFF.

This clonotype has just one count. The rearrangement links TRBV7-2 to TRBJ2-1; D might be TRBD2 (5 bases). This CDR3 region has 14 residues. Trimming stripped 2 bases from V and 6 bases from J, with 11 bases between. The germline V gene has CDR1 SGHTA and CDR2 FQGNSA. The CDR3 sequence is CASSLRRTSNEQFF. CDR3 coding DNA: TGTGCCAGCAGCTTAAGGAGGACTTCCAATGAGCAGTTCTTC.

This clonotype showed up just a few times. This rearrangement joins TRBV20-1 to TRBJ1-5, with TRBD1 as a possible D gene (6 bases). Germline CDR1 DFQATT, CDR2 SNEGSKA (reference sequence). The V end lost 2 bases, the J end lost 7 bases, and 15 bases lay between the germline ends. The CDR3 length is 14 residues. The CDR3 DNA follows: TGCAGTGCTAGATGGGGGGCTTCGGACCAGCCCCAGCATTTT. Translating gives CSARWGASDQPQHF.

The chain links TRBV7-9 to TRBJ2-4, with no clear D. The J call is in doubt because the DNA end fits TRBJ2-7 better. The CDR3 loop spans 15 amino acids. Germline V gene data show CDR1 as SEHNR and CDR2 as FQNEAQ (reference sequence). The CDR3 is CASSLELILTDEQYF. CDR3 coding DNA: TGTGCCAGCAGCTTAGAACTAATTCTTACAGACGAGCAGTACTTC.

For the CDR3, the DNA is TGTGCCAGCAGCCAACTCACGGGCCAAGAGACCCAGTACTTC. Its protein is CASSQLTGQETQYF. The rearrangement uses TRBV14 and TRBJ2-5; no reliable D call. The V gene's germline CDR1 is SGHDN and CDR2 FVKESK. Trimming pared 2 bases from V and 1 base from J, leaving 8 bases between. CDR3 length: 14 residues. The whole variable domain, remainder taken from reference TRBV14 and TRBJ2-5, is EAGVTQFPSHSVIEKGQTVTLRCDPISGHDNLYWYRRVMGKEIKFLLHFVKESKQDESGMPNNRFLAERTGGTYSTLKVQPAELEDSGVYFCASSQLTGQETQYFGPGTRLLVL.